This record concerns one TCR beta chain sequence. Its antigen is currently unknown. The table came from immunoSEQ multiplex PCR; TCRdb's copy has only in-frame clones and leaves some out. The data show fewer than 85,000 clones, just under 90% seen once. The record originates from a study of OX40 agonist ivuxolimab in advanced cancers. Across the whole study: It was ivuxolimab, an agonistic anti-OX40 (CD134) antibody, that patients were treated with. Study results and limitations: Near-lowest levels of clonal expansion characterized partial responders at 0.1-3.0 mg/kg. Researchers report that CD8+ T cells had, on average, more expanded clones than CD4+.

This TCR came from an adult with an advanced solid tumor such as melanoma, head and neck, liver or kidney cancer. The source material was CD4+ or CD8+ T cells sorted from blood, sampled in a trial of the OX40 agonist ivuxolimab.

For the CDR3, the DNA is TGCGCCAGCAGCTTGGCGCTCAGGGGATTAAACTACGAGCAGTACTTC. Translation gives CASSLALRGLNYEQYF. The V gene is TRBV5-1, the J gene TRBJ2-7, with TRBD1 as a possible D gene (6 bases). The V and J ends lost 0 bases and 3 bases respectively, with 16 bases between them. Looked up from germline, CDR1 is SGHRS and CDR2 is YFSETQ. The CDR3 is 16 residues long.